This T cell receptor (beta chain) stems from a study of Graves' ophthalmopathy and Graves' hyperthyroidism. Background on the study: Peripheral blood was gathered at first diagnosis, ahead of any treatment whatsoever. Overall study findings and caveats: A majority of expanded thyroid clonotypes exceeding 0.001 frequency were likewise present in blood. Ophthalmopathy could be told apart from stable hyperthyroidism by a 13-signature model (just under 90% sensitivity, around 78% specificity).

Scientists amplified the TCR beta CDR3 regions from RNA transcripts. The first-round RT-PCR employed HTBI primers together with the Qiagen OneStep RT-PCR kit. A multiplex PCR was then performed as the second round. MiXCR, run by TCRdb on the multiplex PCR reads, gives a single entry per CDR3 protein. The profile covers around 670,000 distinct CDR3 sequences, with 40% appearing a single time and less than 55% taken by the ten largest. A note on this clonotype: Its antigen is not known.

This TCR derives from an adult man with Graves' ophthalmopathy. Source material: peripheral blood.

The CDR3 nucleotides are TGTGCCAGCAGTCCTGACGGGAATCAGCCCCAGCATTTT. The encoded protein is CASSPDGNQPQHF. The rearrangement joins TRBV28 to TRBJ1-5; D is undetermined. V gave up 5 bases and J gave up 4 bases, with 9 bases separating them. Germline V lookup: CDR1 MDHEN, CDR2 SYDVKM. CDR3 size: 13 residues. The full variable domain, rest sourced from reference TRBV28 and TRBJ1-5, is DVKVTQSSRYLVKRTGEKVFLECVQDMDHENMFWYRQDPGLGLRLIYFSYDVKMKEKGDIPEGYSVSREKKERFSLILESASTNQTSMYLCASSPDGNQPQHFGDGTRLSIL.